The rows below give T cell receptor beta chains drawn from one sample of a study of control samples from healthy donors and cancer patients. Clones were read by immunoSEQ multiplex PCR, and TCRdb kept only the in-frame ones, dropping some. The repertoire holds 73,000 or so clones, over 75% seen once, with 4% in the top ten. Sequencing used blood. The receptors stem from a woman aged 45-60 years in good health. CDR3s include the opening cysteine and the closing phenylalanine or tryptophan. D genes are given only for firm matches. Some rows have no size entry. The others give once, few or many, or a class for an expanded clone.

.	TRBV9	TRBJ2-3	.	TGTGCCAGCAGCGTAGTGTCTAGCACAGATACGCAGTATTTT	CASSVVSSTDTQYF
.	TRBV24-1	TRBJ1-4	.	TGTGCCACCAGTGAGAGGGGTGGGGATGAAAAACTGTTTTTT	CATSERGGDEKLFF
.	TRBV29-1	TRBJ2-6	.	TGCAGCGTTGGGCACCTACCGAGCTCTGGGGCCAACGTCCTGACTTTC	CSVGHLPSSGANVLTF
.	TRBV19	TRBJ1-3	few	TGTGCCAGTAGAGCTAGCGGGCCGCTCTCTGGAAACACCATATATTTT	CASRASGPLSGNTIYF
.	TRBV5-4	TRBJ1-2	.	TGTGCCAGCAGCTACCCTTCGACGGACTATGGCTACACCTTC	CASSYPSTDYGYTF
TRBD1	TRBV14	TRBJ1-6	.	TGTGCCAGCAGCGCGGACAGGGTGATGTCACCCCTCCACTTT	CASSADRVMSPLHF
.	TRBV7-2	TRBJ2-3	.	TGTGCCAGCAGCTTATTGGCAGATACGCAGTATTTT	CASSLLADTQYF
.	TRBV18	TRBJ2-1	.	TGTGCCAGCTCACCCGTAGCGGACCACAATGAGCAGTTCTTC	CASSPVADHNEQFF
.	TRBV19	TRBJ2-7	.	TGTGCCACGCAGGGGGCTAGCGGGTACGAGCAGTACTTC	CATQGASGYEQYF
TRBD2	TRBV6-1	TRBJ2-3	once	TGTGCCAGCAGTGTGGGGACTAGCGGAGGATTAGATACGCAGTATTTT	CASSVGTSGGLDTQYF
TRBD1	TRBV15	TRBJ2-3	.	TGTGCCACTCAAACGGACAGGGTACGAGATACGCAGTATTTT	CATQTDRVRDTQYF
.	TRBV5-6	TRBJ2-5	.	TGTGCCAGCAGCTTGATCGCTTTGGGCCAAGAGACCCAGTACTTC	CASSLIALGQETQYF
.	TRBV4-1	TRBJ2-1	once	TGCGCCAGCAGCCAAGGTTCAATCAATGAGCAGTTCTTC	CASSQGSINEQFF
.	TRBV7-3	TRBJ2-1	.	TGTGCCAGCAGCGTAACAGGGAACAATGAGCAGTTCTTC	CASSVTGNNEQFF
.	TRBV15	TRBJ2-1	.	TGTGCCACCAGCAGAGATTTTGGAGGCTACAATGAGCAGTTCTTC	CATSRDFGGYNEQFF